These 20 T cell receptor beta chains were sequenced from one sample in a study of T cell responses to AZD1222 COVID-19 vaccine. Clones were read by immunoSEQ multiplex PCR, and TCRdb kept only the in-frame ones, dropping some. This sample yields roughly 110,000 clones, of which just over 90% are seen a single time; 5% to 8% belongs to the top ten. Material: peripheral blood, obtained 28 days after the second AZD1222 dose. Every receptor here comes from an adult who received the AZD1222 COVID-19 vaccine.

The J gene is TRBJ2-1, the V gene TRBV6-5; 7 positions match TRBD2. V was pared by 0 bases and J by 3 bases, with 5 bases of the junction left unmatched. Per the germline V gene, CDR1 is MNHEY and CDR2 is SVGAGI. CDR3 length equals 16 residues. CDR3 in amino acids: CASSYSAGEIYNEQFF. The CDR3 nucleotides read TGTGCCAGCAGTTACTCCGCGGGAGAGATCTACAATGAGCAGTTCTTC.

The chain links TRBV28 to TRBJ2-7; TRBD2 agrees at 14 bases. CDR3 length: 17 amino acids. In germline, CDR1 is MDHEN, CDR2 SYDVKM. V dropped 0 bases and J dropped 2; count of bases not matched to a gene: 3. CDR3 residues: CASSLWGLAGATYEQYF. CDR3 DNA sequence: TGTGCCAGCAGTTTATGGGGACTAGCGGGGGCTACCTACGAGCAGTACTTC. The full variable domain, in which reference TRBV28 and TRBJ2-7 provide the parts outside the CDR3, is DVKVTQSSRYLVKRTGEKVFLECVQDMDHENMFWYRQDPGLGLRLIYFSYDVKMKEKGDIPEGYSVSREKKERFSLILESASTNQTSMYLCASSLWGLAGATYEQYFGPGTRLTVT.

CDR3: CASSLSREIYEQYF. The CDR3 nucleotides are TGTGCCAGCAGTTTATCACGGGAAATTTACGAGCAGTACTTC. This chain connects TRBV27 to TRBJ2-7, with D perhaps matching TRBD2 (5 bases). Between the trimmed V and J ends, which lost 0 bases and 4 bases, there was a span of 10 bases. Looked up from germline, CDR1 is MNHEY and CDR2 is SMNVEV (reference sequence). The CDR3 length is 14 residues.

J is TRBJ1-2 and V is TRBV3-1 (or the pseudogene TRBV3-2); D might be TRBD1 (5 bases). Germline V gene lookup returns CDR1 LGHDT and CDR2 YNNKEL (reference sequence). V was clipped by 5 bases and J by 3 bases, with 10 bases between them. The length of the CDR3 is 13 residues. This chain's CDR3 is CASSSRGYYGYTF. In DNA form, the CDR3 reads TGTGCCAGCAGCAGCCGGGGGTACTATGGCTACACCTTC.

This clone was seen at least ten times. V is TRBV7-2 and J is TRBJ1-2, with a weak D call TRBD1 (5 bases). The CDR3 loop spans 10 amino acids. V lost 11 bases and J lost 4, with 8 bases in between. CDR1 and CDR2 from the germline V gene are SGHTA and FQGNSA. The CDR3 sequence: CAGAGYGYTF. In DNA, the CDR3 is TGTGCCGGGGCCGGCTATGGCTACACCTTC.

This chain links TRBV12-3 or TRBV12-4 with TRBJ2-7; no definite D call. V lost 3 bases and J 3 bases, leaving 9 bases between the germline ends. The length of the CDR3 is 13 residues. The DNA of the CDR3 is TGTGCCAGCAGTTTCTCGCTGAACTACGAGCAGTACTTC. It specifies CASSFSLNYEQYF.

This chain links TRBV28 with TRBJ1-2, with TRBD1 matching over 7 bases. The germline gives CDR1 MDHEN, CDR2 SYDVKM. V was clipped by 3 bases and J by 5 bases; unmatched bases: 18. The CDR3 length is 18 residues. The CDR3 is CASSFPLREGGESYGYTF. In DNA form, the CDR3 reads TGTGCCAGCAGTTTCCCCCTCCGGGAAGGGGGCGAAAGTTATGGCTACACCTTC.

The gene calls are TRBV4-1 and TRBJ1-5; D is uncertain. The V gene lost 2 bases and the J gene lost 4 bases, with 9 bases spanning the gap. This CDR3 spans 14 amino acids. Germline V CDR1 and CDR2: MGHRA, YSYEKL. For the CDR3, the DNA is TGCGCCAGCAGCCAACCGGGGAAGAATCAGCCCCAGCATTTT. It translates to CASSQPGKNQPQHF.

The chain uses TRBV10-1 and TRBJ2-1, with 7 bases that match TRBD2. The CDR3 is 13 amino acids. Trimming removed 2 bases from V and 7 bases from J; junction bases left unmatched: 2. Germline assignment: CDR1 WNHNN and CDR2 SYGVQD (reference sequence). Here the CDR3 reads CASSEPGGNEQFF. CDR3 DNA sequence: TGCGCCAGCAGTGAGCCCGGGGGGAATGAGCAGTTCTTC.

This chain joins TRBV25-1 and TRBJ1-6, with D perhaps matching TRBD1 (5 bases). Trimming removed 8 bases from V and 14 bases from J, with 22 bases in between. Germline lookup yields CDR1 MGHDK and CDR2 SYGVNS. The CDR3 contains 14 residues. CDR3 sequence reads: CASPRAWPGLTLHF. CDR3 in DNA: TGTGCCAGCCCCAGAGCCTGGCCAGGGCTCACCCTCCACTTT.

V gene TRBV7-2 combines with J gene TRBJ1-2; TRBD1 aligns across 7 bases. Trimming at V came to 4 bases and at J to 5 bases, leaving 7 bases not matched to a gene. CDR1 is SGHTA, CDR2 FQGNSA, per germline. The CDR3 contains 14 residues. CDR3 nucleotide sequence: TGTGCCAGCAGCTCGGGACAGCAATTATATGGCTACACCTTC. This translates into CASSSGQQLYGYTF.

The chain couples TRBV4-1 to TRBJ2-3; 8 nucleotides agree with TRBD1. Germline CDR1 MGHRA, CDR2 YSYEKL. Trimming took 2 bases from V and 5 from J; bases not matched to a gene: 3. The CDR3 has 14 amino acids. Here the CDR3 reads CASSQRTGLDTQYF. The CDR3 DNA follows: TGCGCCAGCAGCCAAAGGACAGGGTTAGATACGCAGTATTTT.

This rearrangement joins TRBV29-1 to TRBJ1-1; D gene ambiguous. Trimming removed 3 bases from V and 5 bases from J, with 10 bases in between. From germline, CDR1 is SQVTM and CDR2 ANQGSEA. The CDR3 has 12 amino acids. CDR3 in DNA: TGCAGCGTTGATCCGGGGAATACTGAAGCTTTCTTT. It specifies CSVDPGNTEAFF.

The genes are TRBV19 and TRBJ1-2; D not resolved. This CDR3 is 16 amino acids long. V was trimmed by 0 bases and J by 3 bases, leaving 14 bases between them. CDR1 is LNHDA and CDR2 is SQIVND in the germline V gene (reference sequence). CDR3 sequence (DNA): TGTGCCAGTAGTATAGATCGGGAAGGCAGGCACTATGGCTACACCTTC. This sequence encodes CASSIDREGRHYGYTF.

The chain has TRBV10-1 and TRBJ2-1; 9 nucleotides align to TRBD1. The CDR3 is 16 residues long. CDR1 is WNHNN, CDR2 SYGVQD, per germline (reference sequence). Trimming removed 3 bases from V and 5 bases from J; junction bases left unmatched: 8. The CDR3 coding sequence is TGCGCCAGCAGTGAAGGGGGGACAGGGTGGAACAATGAGCAGTTCTTC. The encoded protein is CASSEGGTGWNNEQFF.

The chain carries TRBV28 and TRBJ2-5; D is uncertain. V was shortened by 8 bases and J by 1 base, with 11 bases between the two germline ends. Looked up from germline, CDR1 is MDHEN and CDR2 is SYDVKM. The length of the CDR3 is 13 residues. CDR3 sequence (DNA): TGTGCCAGCGGAAGAGACACCCAAGAGACCCAGTACTTC. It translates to CASGRDTQETQYF. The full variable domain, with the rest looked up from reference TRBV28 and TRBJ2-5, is DVKVTQSSRYLVKRTGEKVFLECVQDMDHENMFWYRQDPGLGLRLIYFSYDVKMKEKGDIPEGYSVSREKKERFSLILESASTNQTSMYLCASGRDTQETQYFGPGTRLLVL.

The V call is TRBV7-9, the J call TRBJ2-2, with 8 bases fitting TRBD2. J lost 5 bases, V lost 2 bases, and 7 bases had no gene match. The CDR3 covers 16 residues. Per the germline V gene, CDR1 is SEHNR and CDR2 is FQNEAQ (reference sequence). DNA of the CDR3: TGTGCCAGCAGCTTATCACCTAGCGGGCGAACCGGGGAGCTGTTTTTT. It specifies CASSLSPSGRTGELFF.

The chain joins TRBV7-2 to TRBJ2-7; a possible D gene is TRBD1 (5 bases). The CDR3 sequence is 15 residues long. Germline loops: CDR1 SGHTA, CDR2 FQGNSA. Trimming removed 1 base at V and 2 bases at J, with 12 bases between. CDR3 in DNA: TGTGCCAGCAGCTTAGGCCAGGGAAAAACCTACGAGCAGTACTTC. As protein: CASSLGQGKTYEQYF.

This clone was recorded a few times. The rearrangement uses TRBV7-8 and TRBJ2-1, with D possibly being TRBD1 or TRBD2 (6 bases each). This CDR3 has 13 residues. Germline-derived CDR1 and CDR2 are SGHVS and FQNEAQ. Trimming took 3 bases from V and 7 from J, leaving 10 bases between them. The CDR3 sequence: CASSFWGANEQFF. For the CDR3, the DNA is TGTGCCAGCAGCTTTTGGGGGGCAAATGAGCAGTTCTTC.

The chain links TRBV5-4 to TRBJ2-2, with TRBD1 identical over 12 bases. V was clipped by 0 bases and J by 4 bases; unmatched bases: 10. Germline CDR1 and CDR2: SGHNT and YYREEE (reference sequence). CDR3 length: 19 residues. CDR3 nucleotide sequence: TGTGCCAGCAGCTTGGACCGCCCGGGACAGGGGGCGATCACCGGGGAGCTGTTTTTT. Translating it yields CASSLDRPGQGAITGELFF.